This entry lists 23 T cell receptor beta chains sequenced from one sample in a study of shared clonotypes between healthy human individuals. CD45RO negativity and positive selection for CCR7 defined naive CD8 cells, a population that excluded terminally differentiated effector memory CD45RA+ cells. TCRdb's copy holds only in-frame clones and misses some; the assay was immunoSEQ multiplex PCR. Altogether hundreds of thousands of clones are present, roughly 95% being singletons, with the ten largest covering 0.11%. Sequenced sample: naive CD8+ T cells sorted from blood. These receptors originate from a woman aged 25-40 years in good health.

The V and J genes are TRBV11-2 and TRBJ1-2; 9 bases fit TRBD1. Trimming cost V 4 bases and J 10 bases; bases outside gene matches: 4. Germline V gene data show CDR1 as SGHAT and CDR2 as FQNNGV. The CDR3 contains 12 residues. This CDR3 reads CASSSRDRVYTF. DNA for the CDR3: TGTGCCAGCAGCTCACGGGACAGGGTCTACACCTTC.

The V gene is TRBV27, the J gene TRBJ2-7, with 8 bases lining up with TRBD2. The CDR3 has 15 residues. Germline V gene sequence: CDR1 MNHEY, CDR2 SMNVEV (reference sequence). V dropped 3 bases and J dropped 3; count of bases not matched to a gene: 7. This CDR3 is CASSLAGRAGYEQYF. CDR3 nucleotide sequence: TGTGCCAGCAGTTTGGCCGGGAGGGCCGGCTACGAGCAGTACTTC.

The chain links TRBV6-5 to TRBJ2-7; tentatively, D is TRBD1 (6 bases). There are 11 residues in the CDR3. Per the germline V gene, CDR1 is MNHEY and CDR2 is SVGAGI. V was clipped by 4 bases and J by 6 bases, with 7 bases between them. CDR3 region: CASSLQGEQYF. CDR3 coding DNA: TGTGCCAGCAGTTTACAGGGCGAGCAGTACTTC.

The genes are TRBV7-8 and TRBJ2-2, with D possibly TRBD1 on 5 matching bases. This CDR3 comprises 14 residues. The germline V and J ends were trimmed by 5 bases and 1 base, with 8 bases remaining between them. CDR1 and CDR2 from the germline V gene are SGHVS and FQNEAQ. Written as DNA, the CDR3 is TGTGCCAGCAGCAAAACAGGGAACACCGGGGAGCTGTTTTTT. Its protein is CASSKTGNTGELFF.

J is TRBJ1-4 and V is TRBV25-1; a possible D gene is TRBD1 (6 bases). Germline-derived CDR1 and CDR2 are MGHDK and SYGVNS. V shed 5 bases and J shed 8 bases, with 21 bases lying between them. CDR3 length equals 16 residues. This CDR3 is CASSNPAGGAREKLFF. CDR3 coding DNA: TGTGCCAGCAGTAACCCGGCCGGGGGCGCGAGGGAAAAACTGTTTTTT.

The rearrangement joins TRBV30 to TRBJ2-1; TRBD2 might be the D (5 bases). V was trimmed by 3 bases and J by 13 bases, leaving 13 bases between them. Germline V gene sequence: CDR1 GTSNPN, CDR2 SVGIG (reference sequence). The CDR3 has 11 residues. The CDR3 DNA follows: TGTGCCTGGAGCGTTACTAGGGAACAGTTCTTC. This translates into CAWSVTREQFF.

The CDR3, as DNA: TGTGCCAGCAGCTTAGGTTCTGGGGACGGCTACACCTTC. Its protein is CASSLGSGDGYTF. The V and J genes are TRBV11-3 and TRBJ1-2, with D perhaps TRBD1 (5 bases). Germline-derived CDR1 and CDR2 are SGHNT and YENEEA. The CDR3 extends over 13 amino acids. V lost 1 base and J 8 bases, leaving 11 bases between the germline ends. Based on the CDR3 plus reference TRBV11-3 and TRBJ1-2, the full variable domain is EAGVVQSPRYKIIEKKQPVAFWCNPISGHNTLYWYLQNLGQGPELLIRYENEEAVDDSQLPKDRFSAERLKGVDSTLKIQPAELGDSAVYLCASSLGSGDGYTFGSGTRLTVV.

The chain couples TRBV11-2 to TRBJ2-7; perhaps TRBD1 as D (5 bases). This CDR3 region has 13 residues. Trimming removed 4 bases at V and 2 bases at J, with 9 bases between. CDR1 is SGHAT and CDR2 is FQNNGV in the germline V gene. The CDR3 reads CASSYYRTYEQYF. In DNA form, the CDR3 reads TGTGCCAGCAGCTACTACAGGACCTACGAGCAGTACTTC.

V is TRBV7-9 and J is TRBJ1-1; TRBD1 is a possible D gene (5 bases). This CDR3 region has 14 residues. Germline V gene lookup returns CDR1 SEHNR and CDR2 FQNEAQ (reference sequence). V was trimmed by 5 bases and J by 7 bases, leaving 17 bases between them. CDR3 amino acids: CASSPPPAGGEAFF. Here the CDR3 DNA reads TGTGCCAGCAGCCCCCCCCCAGCGGGGGGTGAAGCTTTCTTT.

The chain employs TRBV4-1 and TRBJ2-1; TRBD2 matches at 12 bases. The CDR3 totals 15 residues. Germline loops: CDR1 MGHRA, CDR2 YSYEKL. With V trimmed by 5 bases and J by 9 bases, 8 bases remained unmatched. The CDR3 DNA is TGCGCCAGCAGCGAGACTAGCGGGAGAGGTGGTGAGCAGTTCTTC. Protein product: CASSETSGRGGEQFF.

The CDR3 is CASSSEANKNIQYF. The CDR3 bases are TGTGCCAGCAGCTCGGAGGCAAACAAAAACATTCAGTACTTC. The J gene is TRBJ2-4, the V gene TRBV7-9; D possibly corresponds to TRBD2 (5 bases). The germline V gene has CDR1 SEHNR and CDR2 FQNEAQ (reference sequence). The CDR3 contains 14 residues. V lost 4 bases and J lost 3, with 10 bases in between.

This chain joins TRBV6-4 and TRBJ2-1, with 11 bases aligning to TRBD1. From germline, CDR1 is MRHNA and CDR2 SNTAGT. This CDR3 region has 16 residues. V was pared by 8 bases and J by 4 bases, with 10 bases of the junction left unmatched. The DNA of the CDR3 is TGTGCCAGCTCCTTTTCCGGGACAGGGGGATACAATGAGCAGTTCTTC. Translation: CASSFSGTGGYNEQFF.

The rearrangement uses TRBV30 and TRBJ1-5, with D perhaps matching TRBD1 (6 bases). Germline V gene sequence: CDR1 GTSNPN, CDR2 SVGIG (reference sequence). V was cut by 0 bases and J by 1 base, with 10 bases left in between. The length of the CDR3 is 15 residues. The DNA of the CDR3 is TGTGCCTGGAGTGTACAGGGCGGGAGCAATCAGCCCCAGCATTTT. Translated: CAWSVQGGSNQPQHF.

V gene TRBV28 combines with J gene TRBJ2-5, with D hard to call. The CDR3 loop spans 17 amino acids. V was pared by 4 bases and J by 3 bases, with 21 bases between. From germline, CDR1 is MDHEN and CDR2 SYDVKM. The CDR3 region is CASSSAPYDTLKETQYF. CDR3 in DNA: TGTGCCAGCAGTTCGGCCCCCTACGACACGCTAAAAGAGACCCAGTACTTC.

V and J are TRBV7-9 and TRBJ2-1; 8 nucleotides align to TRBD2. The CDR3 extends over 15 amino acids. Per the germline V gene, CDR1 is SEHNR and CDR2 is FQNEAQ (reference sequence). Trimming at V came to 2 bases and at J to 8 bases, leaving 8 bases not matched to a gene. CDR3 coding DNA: TGTGCCAGCAGCTTAAGCGCGGGAGGTCCCCATGAGCAGTTCTTC. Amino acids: CASSLSAGGPHEQFF.

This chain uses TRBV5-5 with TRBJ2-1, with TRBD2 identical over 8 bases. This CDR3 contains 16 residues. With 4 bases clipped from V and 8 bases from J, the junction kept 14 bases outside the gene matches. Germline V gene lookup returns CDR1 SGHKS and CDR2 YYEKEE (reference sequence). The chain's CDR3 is CASSLEGVAGLDEQFF. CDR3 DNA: TGTGCCAGCAGCCTTGAAGGTGTAGCGGGACTCGATGAGCAGTTCTTC.

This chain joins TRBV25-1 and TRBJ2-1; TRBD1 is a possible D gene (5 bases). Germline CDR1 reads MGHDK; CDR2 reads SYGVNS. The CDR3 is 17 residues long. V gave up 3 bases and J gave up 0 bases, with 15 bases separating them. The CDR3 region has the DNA TGTGCCAGCAGTGACCCTGAGGACACCATCTCCTACAATGAGCAGTTCTTC. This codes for CASSDPEDTISYNEQFF.

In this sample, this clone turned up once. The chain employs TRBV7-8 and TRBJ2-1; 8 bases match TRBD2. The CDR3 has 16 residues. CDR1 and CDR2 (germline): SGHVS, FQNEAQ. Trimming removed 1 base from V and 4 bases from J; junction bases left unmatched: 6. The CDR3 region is CASSLDHSGSYNEQFF. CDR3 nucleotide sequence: TGTGCCAGCAGCTTAGACCACAGCGGGAGTTACAATGAGCAGTTCTTC.

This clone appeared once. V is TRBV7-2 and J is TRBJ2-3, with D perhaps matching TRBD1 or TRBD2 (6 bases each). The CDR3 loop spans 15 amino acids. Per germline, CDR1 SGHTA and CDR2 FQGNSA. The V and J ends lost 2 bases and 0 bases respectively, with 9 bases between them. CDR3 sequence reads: CASSLRGDSTDTQYF. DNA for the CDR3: TGTGCCAGCAGCTTAAGGGGGGACAGCACAGATACGCAGTATTTT.

CDR3 sequence (DNA): TGTGCCAGCAGTGTCCAGGGGCACACCGGGGAGCTGTTTTTT. Its protein is CASSVQGHTGELFF. The V call is TRBV28, the J call TRBJ2-2, with D tentatively TRBD1 (6 bases). Trimming cost V 5 bases and J 3 bases, with 10 bases left between them. This CDR3 has 14 residues. Germline CDR1 MDHEN, CDR2 SYDVKM.

The CDR3 spells CASRAVRDRLWDGYTF. Here the CDR3 DNA reads TGTGCCAGCAGGGCGGTACGAGACAGACTATGGGATGGCTACACCTTC. The V and J genes are TRBV27 and TRBJ1-2; D might be TRBD1 (5 bases). Germline loops: CDR1 MNHEY, CDR2 SMNVEV (reference sequence). The CDR3 loop spans 16 amino acids. The V and J ends lost 6 bases and 6 bases respectively, with 23 bases between them.

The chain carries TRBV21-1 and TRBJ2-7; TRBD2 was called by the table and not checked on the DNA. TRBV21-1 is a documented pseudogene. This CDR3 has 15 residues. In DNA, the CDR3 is TGTGCCAGCAGCAAAGTTGCGGGTTCCGTTTACGAGCAGTACTTC. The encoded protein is CASSKVAGSVYEQYF.

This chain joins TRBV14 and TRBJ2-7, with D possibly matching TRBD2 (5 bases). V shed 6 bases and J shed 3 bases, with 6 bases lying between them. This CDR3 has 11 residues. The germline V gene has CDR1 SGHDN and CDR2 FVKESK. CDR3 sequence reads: CASSDYYEQYF. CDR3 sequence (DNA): TGTGCCAGCAGTGACTACTACGAGCAGTACTTC.